A selection of T cell receptor beta chains follows, all from one sample in a study of shared clonotypes between healthy human individuals. TCRdb's copy holds only in-frame clones and misses some; the assay was immunoSEQ multiplex PCR. Of under 1,100,000 clones in the sample, about four fifths were seen once. The sequenced sample consisted of memory CD4+ T cells from PBMCs. The source of these receptors is a man aged 18 to 29 in good health. Some clones in this sample may be carry-over from other donors' samples. CDR3s include the opening cysteine and the closing phenylalanine or tryptophan. Fields, in order: V gene, J gene, clone size, D gene, CDR3 protein, CDR3 DNA. D genes are given only for firm matches. A clone size is listed for some rows: how often the clone was seen (once, few, many), or a class if it is expanded.

>TRBV6-6|TRBJ1-1|few|NA
CASSDQGDTEAFF
TGTGCCAGCAGCGATCAGGGTGACACTGAAGCTTTCTTT
>TRBV4-3|TRBJ2-7|few|NA
CASSQDLGSGEYEQYF
TGCGCCAGCAGCCAAGATTTAGGGTCAGGAGAATACGAGCAGTACTTC
>TRBV6-1|TRBJ2-2|NA|TRBD1
CASPRQGANTGELFF
TGTGCCAGCCCCCGCCAGGGGGCAAACACCGGGGAGCTGTTTTTT
>TRBV5-1|TRBJ1-4|NA|NA
CASSFQGENEKLFF
TGCGCCAGCAGCTTTCAGGGAGAAAATGAAAAACTGTTTTTT
>TRBV4-1|TRBJ2-1|NA|TRBD2
CASSQERLAGAVEQFF
TGCGCCAGCAGCCAAGAACGGCTAGCGGGAGCAGTTGAGCAGTTCTTC
>TRBV5-8|TRBJ1-2|NA|TRBD1
CASREQGYGYTF
TGTGCCAGCAGAGAACAGGGGTATGGCTACACCTTC
>TRBV28|TRBJ1-5|NA|NA
CASSWGGMSDQPQHF
TGTGCCAGCAGTTGGGGAGGGATGAGCGATCAGCCCCAGCATTTT
>TRBV5-4|TRBJ2-5|NA|TRBD1
CASSPGQARPTRETQYF
TGTGCCAGCAGCCCCGGACAGGCCCGGCCCACAAGAGAGACCCAGTACTTC
>TRBV2|TRBJ1-5|NA|NA
CAGSFAGRNQPQHF
TGTGCCGGCAGCTTCGCAGGGAGGAACCAGCCCCAGCATTTT
>TRBV2|TRBJ2-6|few|NA
CASKGRSGANVLTF
TGTGCCAGCAAGGGGAGATCCGGGGCCAACGTCCTGACTTTC
>TRBV9|TRBJ2-3|NA|TRBD1
CASSVMDRANTDTQYF
TGTGCCAGCAGCGTAATGGACAGGGCCAACACAGATACGCAGTATTTT
>TRBV15|TRBJ1-5|few|NA
CATGKGLNQPQHF
TGTGCCACCGGGAAGGGGCTAAATCAGCCCCAGCATTTT
>TRBV6-5|TRBJ1-5|once|NA
CASSLSNQPQHF
TGTGCCAGCAGTCTTAGCAATCAGCCCCAGCATTTT
>TRBV2|TRBJ1-5|NA|TRBD1
CASSPTGDSNQPQHF
TGTGCCAGCAGCCCGACAGGGGATAGCAATCAGCCCCAGCATTTT
>TRBV7-9|TRBJ2-1|NA|NA
CASSLEDNEQFF
TGTGCCAGCAGCTTGGAGGACAATGAGCAGTTCTTC
>TRBV29-1|TRBJ2-1|few|NA
CSVALMTGAYNEQFF
TGCAGCGTTGCACTAATGACAGGCGCCTACAATGAGCAGTTCTTC
>TRBV28|TRBJ2-7|NA|TRBD2
CASETSPGTSGKPYEQYF
TGTGCCAGCGAAACCTCGCCGGGGACTAGCGGGAAGCCCTACGAGCAGTACTTC
>TRBV14|TRBJ1-1|NA|NA
CASSLKQGRTEAFF
TGTGCCAGCAGCCTAAAACAGGGACGCACTGAAGCTTTCTTT
>TRBV30|TRBJ2-5|NA|NA
CAWAGLGQETQYF
TGTGCCTGGGCAGGGTTAGGCCAAGAGACCCAGTACTTC
>TRBV18|TRBJ2-1|NA|NA
CASSDYAWGEQFF
TGTGCCAGCTCTGACTACGCCTGGGGAGAGCAGTTCTTC
>TRBV2|TRBJ1-4|NA|NA
CASRREKLFF
TGTGCCAGCAGGAGGGAAAAACTGTTTTTT
>TRBV5-1|TRBJ1-2|few|TRBD1
CASSTGRGDYGYTF
TGCGCCAGCAGTACAGGCAGGGGGGACTATGGCTACACCTTC
>TRBV19|TRBJ1-5|NA|NA
CASIGRTGLGQPQHF
TGTGCCAGTATAGGTCGAACAGGGCTGGGGCAGCCCCAGCATTTT
>TRBV9|TRBJ1-1|NA|TRBD1
CASSQGGMNTEAFF
TGTGCCAGCAGCCAGGGGGGGATGAACACTGAAGCTTTCTTT
>TRBV19|TRBJ1-2|NA|TRBD1
CASSKGQENYGYTF
TGTGCCAGTAGTAAAGGACAGGAGAACTATGGCTACACCTTC
>TRBV5-1|TRBJ2-2|NA|NA
CASSLGQAAGELFF
TGCGCCAGCAGCTTGGGACAGGCGGCCGGGGAGCTGTTTTTT
>TRBV2|TRBJ1-5|NA|NA
CASSVTTARQPQHF
TGTGCCAGCAGTGTCACCACAGCGCGTCAGCCCCAGCATTTT
>TRBV20-1|TRBJ2-1|NA|NA
CSAIDWSEQFF
TGCAGTGCTATTGATTGGAGTGAGCAGTTCTTC
>TRBV15|TRBJ2-2|NA|TRBD2
CATSRGLAGTGELFF
TGTGCCACCAGTCGAGGGCTAGCGGGAACCGGGGAGCTGTTTTTT
>TRBV28|TRBJ2-2|NA|NA
CASRVIGAGELFF
TGTGCCAGCAGAGTAATTGGTGCCGGGGAGCTGTTTTTT
>TRBV7-8|TRBJ1-2|NA|NA
CASSLATTNYGYTF
TGTGCCAGCAGCTTAGCCACCACTAACTATGGCTACACCTTC